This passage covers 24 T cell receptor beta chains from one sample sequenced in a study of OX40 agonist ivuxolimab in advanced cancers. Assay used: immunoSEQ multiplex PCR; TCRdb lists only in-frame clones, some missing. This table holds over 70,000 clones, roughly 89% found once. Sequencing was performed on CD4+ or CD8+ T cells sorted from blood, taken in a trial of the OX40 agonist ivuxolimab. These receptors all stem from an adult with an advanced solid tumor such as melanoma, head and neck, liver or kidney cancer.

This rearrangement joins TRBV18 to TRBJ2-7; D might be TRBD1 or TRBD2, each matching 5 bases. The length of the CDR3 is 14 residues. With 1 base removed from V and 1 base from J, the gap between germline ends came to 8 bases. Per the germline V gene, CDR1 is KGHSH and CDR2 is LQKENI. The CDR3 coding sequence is TGTGCCAGCTCACCACGGGACCGATCCTACGAGCAGTACGTC. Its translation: CASSPRDRSYEQYV.

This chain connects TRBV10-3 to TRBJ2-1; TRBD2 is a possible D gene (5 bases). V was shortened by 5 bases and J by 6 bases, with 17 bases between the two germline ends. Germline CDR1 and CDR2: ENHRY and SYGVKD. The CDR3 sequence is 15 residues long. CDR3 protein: CAISTMGSGFNEQFF. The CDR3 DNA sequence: TGTGCCATCAGTACTATGGGGAGTGGGTTCAATGAGCAGTTCTTC.

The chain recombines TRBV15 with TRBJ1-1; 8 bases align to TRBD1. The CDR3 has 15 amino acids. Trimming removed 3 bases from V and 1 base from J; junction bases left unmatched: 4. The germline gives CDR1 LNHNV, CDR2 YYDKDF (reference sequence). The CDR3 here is CATSRGGTGNTEAFF. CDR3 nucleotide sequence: TGTGCCACCAGCAGGGGTGGGACAGGGAACACTGAAGCTTTCTTT.

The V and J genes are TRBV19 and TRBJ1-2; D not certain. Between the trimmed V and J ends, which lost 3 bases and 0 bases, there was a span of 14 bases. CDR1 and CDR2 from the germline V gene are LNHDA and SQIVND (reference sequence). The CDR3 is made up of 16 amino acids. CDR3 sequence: CASSIIVGNANYGYTF. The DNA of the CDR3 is TGTGCCAGTAGTATTATTGTGGGGAATGCTAACTATGGCTACACCTTC. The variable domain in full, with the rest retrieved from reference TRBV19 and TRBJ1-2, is DGGITQSPKYLFRKEGQNVTLSCEQNLNHDAMYWYRQDPGQGLRLIYYSQIVNDFQKGDIAEGYSVSREKKESFPLTVTSAQKNPTAFYLCASSIIVGNANYGYTFGSGTRLTVV.

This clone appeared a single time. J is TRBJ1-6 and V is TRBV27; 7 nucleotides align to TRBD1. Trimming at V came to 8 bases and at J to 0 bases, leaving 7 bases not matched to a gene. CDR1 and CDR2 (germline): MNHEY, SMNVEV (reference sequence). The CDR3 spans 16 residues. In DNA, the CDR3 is TGTGCCAGCCGCGGACAGGCGAGCTCCTATAATTCACCCCTCCACTTT. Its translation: CASRGQASSYNSPLHF.

The DNA of the CDR3 is TGTGCCAGCAGCTTATCAGACTACAATGAGCAGTTCTTC. Protein product: CASSLSDYNEQFF. The rearrangement links TRBV7-3 to TRBJ2-1; D uncertain. The V and J ends lost 2 bases and 3 bases respectively, with 5 bases between them. Germline loops: CDR1 SGHTA, CDR2 FQGTGA. This CDR3 has 13 residues.

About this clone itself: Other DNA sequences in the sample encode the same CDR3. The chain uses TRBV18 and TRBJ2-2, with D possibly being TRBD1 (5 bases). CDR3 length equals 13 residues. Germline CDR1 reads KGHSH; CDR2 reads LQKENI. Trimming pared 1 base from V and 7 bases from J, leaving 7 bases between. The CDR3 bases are TGTGCCAGCTCACCACAGGGGTACGGGGAGCTGTTTTTT. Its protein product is CASSPQGYGELFF. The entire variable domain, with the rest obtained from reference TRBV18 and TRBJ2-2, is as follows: NAGVMQNPRHLVRRRGQEARLRCSPMKGHSHVYWYRQLPEEGLKFMVYLQKENIIDESGMPKERFSAEFPKEGPSILRIQQVVRGDSAAYFCASSPQGYGELFFGEGSRLTVL.

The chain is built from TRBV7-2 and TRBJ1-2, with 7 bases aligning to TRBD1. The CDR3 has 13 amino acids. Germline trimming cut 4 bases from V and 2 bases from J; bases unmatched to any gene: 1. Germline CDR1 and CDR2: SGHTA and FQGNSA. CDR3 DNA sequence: TGTGCCAGCAGCTCGGGACAGAACTATGGCTACACCTTC. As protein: CASSSGQNYGYTF.

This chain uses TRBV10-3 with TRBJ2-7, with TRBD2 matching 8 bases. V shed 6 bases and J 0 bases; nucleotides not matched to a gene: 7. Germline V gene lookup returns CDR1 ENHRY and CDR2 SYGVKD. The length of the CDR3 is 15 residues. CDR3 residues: CAISDLAGSSYEQYF. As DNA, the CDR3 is TGTGCCATCAGCGACTTAGCGGGATCCTCCTACGAGCAGTACTTC.

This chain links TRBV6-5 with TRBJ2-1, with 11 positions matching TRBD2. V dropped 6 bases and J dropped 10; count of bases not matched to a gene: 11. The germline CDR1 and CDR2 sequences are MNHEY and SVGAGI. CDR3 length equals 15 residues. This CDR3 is CASSRTLAGVGEQFF. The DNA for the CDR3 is TGTGCCAGCAGCCGCACACTAGCGGGAGTCGGGGAGCAGTTCTTC.

Written as DNA, the CDR3 is TGTGCCAGCAGCGCGGGACAGGAGGGCTACACCTTC. Translated, it gives CASSAGQEGYTF. This sequence joins TRBV9 and TRBJ1-2; 8 bases are shared with TRBD1. CDR3 length: 12 amino acids. The germline V gene encodes CDR1 SGDLS and CDR2 YYNGEE. V trimming: 3 bases; J trimming: 8 bases; junction bases outside the gene matches: 3.

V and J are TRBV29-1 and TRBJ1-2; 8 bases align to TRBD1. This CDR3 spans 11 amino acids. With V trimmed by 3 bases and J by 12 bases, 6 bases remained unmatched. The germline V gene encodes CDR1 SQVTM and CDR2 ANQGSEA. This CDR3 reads CSVEDRALNTF. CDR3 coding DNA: TGCAGCGTTGAGGACAGGGCTCTCAACACCTTC.

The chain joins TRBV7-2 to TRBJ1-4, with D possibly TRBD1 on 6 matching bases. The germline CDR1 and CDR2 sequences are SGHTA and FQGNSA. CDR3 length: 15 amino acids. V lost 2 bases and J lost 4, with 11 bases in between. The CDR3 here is CASSLFGGHNEKLFF. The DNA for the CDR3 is TGTGCCAGCAGCTTATTTGGGGGGCATAATGAAAAACTGTTTTTT.

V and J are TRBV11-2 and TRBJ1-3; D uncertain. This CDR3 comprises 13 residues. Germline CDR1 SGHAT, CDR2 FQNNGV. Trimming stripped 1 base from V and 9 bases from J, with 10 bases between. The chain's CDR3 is CASSLGGPTTIYF. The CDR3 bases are TGTGCCAGCAGCTTAGGAGGGCCGACCACCATATATTTT.

The CDR3 is CASSPRDWSSGNTIYF. CDR3 DNA: TGTGCCAGCAGCCCCCGGGACTGGAGCTCTGGAAACACCATATATTTT. The rearrangement links TRBV21-1 to TRBJ1-3. TRBV21-1 is a pseudogene. This CDR3 comprises 16 residues.

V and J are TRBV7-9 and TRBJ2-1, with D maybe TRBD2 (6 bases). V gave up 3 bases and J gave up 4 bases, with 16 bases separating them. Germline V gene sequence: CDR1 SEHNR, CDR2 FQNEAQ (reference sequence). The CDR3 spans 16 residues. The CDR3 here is CASSLRGREGYNEQFF. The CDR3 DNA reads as TGTGCCAGCAGCTTGCGGGGACGGGAAGGATACAATGAGCAGTTCTTC.

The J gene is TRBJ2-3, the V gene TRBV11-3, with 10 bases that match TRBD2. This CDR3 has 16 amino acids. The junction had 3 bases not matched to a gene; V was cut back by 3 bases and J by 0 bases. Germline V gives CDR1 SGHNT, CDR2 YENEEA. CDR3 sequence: CASSFKLAGSTDTQYF. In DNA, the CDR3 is TGTGCCAGCAGCTTTAAACTAGCGGGAAGCACAGATACGCAGTATTTT.

CDR3 protein: CASSESGRNYGYTF. CDR3 sequence (DNA): TGTGCCAGCAGTGAGTCTGGCAGGAACTATGGCTACACCTTC. V is TRBV6-1 and J is TRBJ1-2; D call uncertain. Trimming took off 3 bases at V and 2 bases at J, with 10 bases between the two ends. Germline CDR1 is MNHNS and CDR2 is SASEGT. There are 14 residues in the CDR3.

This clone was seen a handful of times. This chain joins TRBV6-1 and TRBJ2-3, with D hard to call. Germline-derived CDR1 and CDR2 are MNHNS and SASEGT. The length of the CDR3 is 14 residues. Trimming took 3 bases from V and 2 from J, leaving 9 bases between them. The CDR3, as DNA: TGTGCCAGCAGTGAGCCCCCCCTCACAGATACGCAGTATTTT. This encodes CASSEPPLTDTQYF.

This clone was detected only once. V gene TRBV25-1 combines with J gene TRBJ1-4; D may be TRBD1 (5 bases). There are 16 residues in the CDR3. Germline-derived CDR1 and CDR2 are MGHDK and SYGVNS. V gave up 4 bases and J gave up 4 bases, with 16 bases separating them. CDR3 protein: CASSGRRDGYNEKLFF. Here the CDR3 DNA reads TGTGCCAGCAGTGGACGCCGGGACGGCTATAATGAAAAACTGTTTTTT.

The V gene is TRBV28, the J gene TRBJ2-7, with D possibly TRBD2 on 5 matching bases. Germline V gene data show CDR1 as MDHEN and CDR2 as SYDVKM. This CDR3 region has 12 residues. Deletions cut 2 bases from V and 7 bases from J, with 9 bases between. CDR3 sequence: CASSLEGREQYV. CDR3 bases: TGTGCCAGCAGTTTAGAGGGCCGAGAGCAGTACGTC.

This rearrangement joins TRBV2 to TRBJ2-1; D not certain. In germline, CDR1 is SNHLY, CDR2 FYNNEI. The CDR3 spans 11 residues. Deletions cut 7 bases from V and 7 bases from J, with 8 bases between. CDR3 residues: CASTVRNEQFF. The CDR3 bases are TGTGCCAGCACGGTCCGGAATGAGCAGTTCTTC.

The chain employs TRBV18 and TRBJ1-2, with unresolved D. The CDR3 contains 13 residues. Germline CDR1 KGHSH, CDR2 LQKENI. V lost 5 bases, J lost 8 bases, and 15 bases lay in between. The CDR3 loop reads CASSGSDSGGYTF. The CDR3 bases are TGTGCCAGCTCAGGATCGGACTCAGGCGGCTACACCTTC.

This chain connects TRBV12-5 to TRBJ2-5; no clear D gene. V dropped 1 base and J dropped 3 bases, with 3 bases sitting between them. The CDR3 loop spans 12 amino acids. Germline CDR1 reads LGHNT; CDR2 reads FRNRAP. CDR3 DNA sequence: TGTGCTAGTGGTTTGGAAGAAGAGACCCAGTACTTC. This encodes CASGLEEETQYF.